This TCR beta chain originates from a study of T cell clonotyping in hematopoietic cell transplantation. Regarding this clone: What it binds is unknown.

Study-wide points: Few recipient clonotypes overlapped donors; over 95% were de novo at given depth. CD4 and CD8 repertoire contributions could not be separated without sorting.

Looked up from germline, CDR1 is MNHNS and CDR2 is SASEGT. This CDR3 is built from 14 residues. V was pared by 1 base and J by 2 bases, with 8 bases between. Samples: about 28 days before transplant, then days 30, 100 and 180 after. Method: immunoSEQ multiplex PCR; TCRdb's copy keeps in-frame clones and lacks some. Among some 15,000 clones listed, approximately 81% were seen once. This specimen was PBMCs, taken 100 days after allogeneic stem cell transplant. V gene TRBV6-1 combines with J gene TRBJ1-2; D unresolved. This clonotype was sampled from a male patient between 60 and 69 years old who had an allogeneic stem cell transplant from a related donor, so the T cells may come from the graft donor. Some clones in this sample may be carry-over from other donors' samples. This CDR3 reads CASSEVMENYGYTF. CDR3 coding DNA: TGTGCCAGCAGTGAAGTGATGGAAAACTATGGCTACACCTTC.